Below, 18 T cell receptor beta chains from the same sample are listed, as sequenced in a study of CD8 T cells in ankylosing spondylitis. A single record per CDR3 protein comes from TCRdb applying MiXCR to the 5' RACE reads. The top ten clones hold around 30% of a sample with 250,000 or so distinct CDR3 sequences, about 18% of them seen once. Sequencing input: blood, either unsorted or a sorted T cell fraction (not recorded which). The receptors here all came from a male donor with ankylosing spondylitis or in good health (not recorded which).

CDR3 bases: TGTGCCAGCAGCGGAGGGGGGAATTACAATGAGCAGTTCTTC. Translated, it gives CASSGGGNYNEQFF. This chain connects TRBV7-2 to TRBJ2-1; D may be TRBD1 or TRBD2 (6 bases each). V lost 5 bases, J lost 4 bases, and 12 bases lay in between. The length of the CDR3 is 14 residues. The germline V gene encodes CDR1 SGHTA and CDR2 FQGNSA.

The V call is TRBV25-1, the J call TRBJ2-7; D gene unclear. V was shortened by 0 bases and J by 6 bases, with 9 bases between the two germline ends. The CDR3 is 13 amino acids. Germline V lookup: CDR1 MGHDK, CDR2 SYGVNS. The CDR3 DNA reads TGTGCCAGCAGTGAATATTGGTCCGGCGAGCAGTACTTC. Translated: CASSEYWSGEQYF.

This clonotype has more than one count but fewer than ten. This chain joins TRBV29-1 and TRBJ2-3; D remains ambiguous. CDR1 SQVTM and CDR2 ANQGSEA come from the germline V gene. The CDR3 has 13 residues. V lost 3 bases and J 3 bases, leaving 10 bases between the germline ends. As DNA, the CDR3 is TGCAGCGTTGATATGGGATTGACAGATACGCAGTATTTT. This sequence encodes CSVDMGLTDTQYF.

V is TRBV4-1 and J is TRBJ2-7; maybe TRBD2 (6 bases). Trimming removed 0 bases at V and 2 bases at J, with 14 bases between. Germline V gene sequence: CDR1 MGHRA, CDR2 YSYEKL. The CDR3 length is 16 residues. The CDR3 DNA sequence: TGCGCCAGCAGCCAAGATCGGGCGGGGTCCACCTACGAGCAGTACTTC. Amino acid sequence: CASSQDRAGSTYEQYF.

This clonotype was recorded a few times. The chain uses TRBV20-1 and TRBJ2-1; 11 nucleotides match TRBD2. This CDR3 region has 14 residues. The J segment lost 6 bases and the V segment lost 3 bases, leaving 4 bases of the junction unmatched. CDR1 and CDR2 (germline): DFQATT, SNEGSKA (reference sequence). The CDR3 sequence is CSASGTSGLNEQFF. The CDR3 bases are TGCAGTGCTAGTGGGACTAGCGGTCTCAATGAGCAGTTCTTC.

This clonotype occurred many times. This chain connects TRBV4-2 to TRBJ2-3; 10 nucleotides line up with TRBD2. Germline V gene sequence: CDR1 LGHNA, CDR2 YNFKEQ. V lost 2 bases, J lost 4 bases, and 6 bases stayed unmatched. This CDR3 has 16 amino acids. CDR3 sequence (DNA): TGTGCCAGCAGCCAACTAGCGGGAGTCGGCCCAGATACGCAGTATTTT. Its translation is CASSQLAGVGPDTQYF.

This rearrangement joins TRBV4-1 to TRBJ2-7; possible D gene TRBD1, 6 bases. Germline-derived CDR1 and CDR2 are MGHRA and YSYEKL. This CDR3 spans 14 amino acids. Trimming shortened V by 2 bases and J by 2 bases, and 10 bases separated the two germline ends. The CDR3 loop is CASSQRQATYEQYF. The CDR3 DNA reads as TGCGCCAGCAGCCAAAGACAGGCCACCTACGAGCAGTACTTC.

V and J are TRBV5-1 and TRBJ1-3, with 8 bases that match TRBD1. This CDR3 is built from 12 residues. J lost 9 bases, V lost 5 bases, and 4 bases had no gene match. Germline CDR1 is SGHRS and CDR2 is YFSETQ. CDR3 DNA sequence: TGCGCCAGCAGGGGACAGGCTCCCACCATATATTTT. It yields the protein CASRGQAPTIYF.

Here the CDR3 reads CASSLEARQETQYF. The CDR3 DNA follows: TGTGCCAGCAGCTTAGAGGCCAGACAAGAGACCCAGTACTTC. The V call is TRBV7-2, the J call TRBJ2-5, with D unresolved. This CDR3 contains 14 residues. V was clipped by 1 base and J by 2 bases, with 8 bases between them. The germline V gene has CDR1 SGHTA and CDR2 FQGNSA.

This clonotype was seen once. The chain employs TRBV20-1 and TRBJ2-2; D is undetermined. The CDR3 runs to 13 residues. The V and J ends lost 2 bases and 4 bases respectively, with 8 bases between them. Germline V gene lookup returns CDR1 DFQATT and CDR2 SNEGSKA (reference sequence). The CDR3 is CSARIWSTGELFF. The CDR3 nucleotides are TGCAGTGCTAGAATCTGGTCCACCGGGGAGCTGTTTTTT.

The V and J genes are TRBV11-1 and TRBJ2-5; TRBD2 might be the D (5 bases). From germline, CDR1 is SGHAT and CDR2 FQDESV (reference sequence). The CDR3 consists of 15 residues. The ends were cut back, 5 bases at V and 0 bases at J, with 13 bases in the middle. The DNA for the CDR3 is TGTGCCAGCAGCCCCCCGACTATGTACCAAGAGACCCAGTACTTC. Its protein product is CASSPPTMYQETQYF. Full variable domain (outside the CDR3, taken from reference TRBV11-1 and TRBJ2-5): EAEVAQSPRYKITEKSQAVAFWCDPISGHATLYWYRQILGQGPELLVQFQDESVVDDSQLPKDRFSAERLKGVDSTLKIQPAELGDSAMYLCASSPPTMYQETQYFGPGTRLLVL.

In its sample, this clonotype was seen a few times. V and J are TRBV9 and TRBJ2-1, with TRBD2 matching 7 bases. Trimming took 3 bases from V and 6 from J; bases not matched to a gene: 12. This CDR3 comprises 16 residues. The germline gives CDR1 SGDLS, CDR2 YYNGEE. The CDR3: CASSASSGTTSNEQFF. CDR3 coding DNA: TGTGCCAGCAGCGCATCTAGCGGAACTACCTCCAATGAGCAGTTCTTC.

There are a few counts of this clonotype. The chain joins TRBV12-3 or TRBV12-4 to TRBJ2-2; perhaps TRBD1 as D (5 bases). Trimming cost V 4 bases and J 3 bases, with 9 bases left between them. This CDR3 spans 14 amino acids. CDR3 sequence: CASSWGIYTGELFF. In DNA form, the CDR3 reads TGTGCCAGCAGTTGGGGCATTTACACCGGGGAGCTGTTTTTT.

The chain combines TRBV20-1 with TRBJ2-7; 7 bases map to TRBD1. Germline-derived CDR1 and CDR2 are DFQATT and SNEGSKA (reference sequence). After removal of 3 bases from V and 4 bases from J, the junction contained 6 bases not matched to a gene. The length of the CDR3 is 13 residues. CDR3 region: CSASGTEIYEQYF. The CDR3 bases are TGCAGTGCTAGTGGGACAGAGATTTACGAGCAGTACTTC.

This rearrangement joins TRBV9 to TRBJ2-1; the match to TRBD1 covers 7 bases. J was trimmed by 1 base and V by 0 bases; bases with no gene match: 4. The CDR3 is 16 amino acids. CDR1 and CDR2 (germline): SGDLS, YYNGEE. CDR3 bases: TGTGCCAGCAGCGTAGAGGGCAGGGGGTCCTACAATGAGCAGTTCTTC. This translates into CASSVEGRGSYNEQFF.

This clonotype was seen repeatedly, ten times or more. The J gene is TRBJ2-7, the V gene TRBV20-1; D is possibly TRBD1 or TRBD2 (5 bases each). The CDR3 extends over 16 amino acids. Between the trimmed V and J ends, which lost 0 bases and 1 base, there was a span of 16 bases. In germline, CDR1 is DFQATT, CDR2 SNEGSKA (reference sequence). CDR3 in DNA: TGCAGTGCTAGAGATTGGGCGTCCGGGACGTCCTACGAGCAGTACTTC. It codes for CSARDWASGTSYEQYF.

This clonotype was seen only a few times. V usage is TRBV29-1 and J usage is TRBJ2-1; D could derive from TRBD1 or TRBD2 (5 bases each). The CDR3 has 14 amino acids. CDR1 SQVTM and CDR2 ANQGSEA come from the germline V gene. V was trimmed by 1 base and J by 7 bases, leaving 14 bases between them. The CDR3 sequence is CSVEGQGERNEQFF. In DNA form, the CDR3 reads TGCAGCGTTGAAGGGCAGGGAGAGAGAAATGAGCAGTTCTTC.

There are a few counts of this clonotype. V and J are TRBV29-1 and TRBJ2-1; TRBD2 aligns across 7 bases. CDR3 length: 12 residues. The germline gives CDR1 SQVTM, CDR2 ANQGSEA. With 4 bases clipped from V and 10 bases from J, the junction kept 7 bases outside the gene matches. The CDR3 nucleotides are TGCAGCGTTGTCCCACTAGCGCAGGAGCAGTTCTTC. As protein: CSVVPLAQEQFF.